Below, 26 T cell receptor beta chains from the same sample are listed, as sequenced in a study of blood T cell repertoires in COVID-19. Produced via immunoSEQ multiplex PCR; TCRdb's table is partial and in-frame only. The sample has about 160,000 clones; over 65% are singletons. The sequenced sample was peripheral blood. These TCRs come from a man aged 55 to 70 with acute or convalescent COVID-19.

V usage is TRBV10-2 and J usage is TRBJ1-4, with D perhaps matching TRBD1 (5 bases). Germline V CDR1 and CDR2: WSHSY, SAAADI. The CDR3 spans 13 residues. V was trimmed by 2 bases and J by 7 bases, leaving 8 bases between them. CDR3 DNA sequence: TGCGCCAGCAGTGAGGGGGGGGGTGAAAAACTGTTTTTT. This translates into CASSEGGGEKLFF.

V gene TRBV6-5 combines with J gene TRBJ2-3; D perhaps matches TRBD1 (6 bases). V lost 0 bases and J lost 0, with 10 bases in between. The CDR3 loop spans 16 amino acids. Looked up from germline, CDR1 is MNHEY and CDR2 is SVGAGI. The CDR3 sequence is CASSYSAGASTDTQYF. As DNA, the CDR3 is TGTGCCAGCAGTTACTCGGCAGGGGCTAGCACAGATACGCAGTATTTT.

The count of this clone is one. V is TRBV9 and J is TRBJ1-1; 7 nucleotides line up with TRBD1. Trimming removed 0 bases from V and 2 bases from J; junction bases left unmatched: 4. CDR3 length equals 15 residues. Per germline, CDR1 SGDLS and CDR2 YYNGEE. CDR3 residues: CASSVGGQINTEAFF. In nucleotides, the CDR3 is TGTGCCAGCAGCGTAGGGGGACAGATAAACACTGAAGCTTTCTTT.

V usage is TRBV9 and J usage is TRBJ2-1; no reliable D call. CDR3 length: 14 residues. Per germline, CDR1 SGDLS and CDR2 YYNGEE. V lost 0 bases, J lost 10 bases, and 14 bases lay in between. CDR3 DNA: TGTGCCAGCAGCGTAGGAACATCCAGGCAGGAGCAGTTCTTC. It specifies CASSVGTSRQEQFF.

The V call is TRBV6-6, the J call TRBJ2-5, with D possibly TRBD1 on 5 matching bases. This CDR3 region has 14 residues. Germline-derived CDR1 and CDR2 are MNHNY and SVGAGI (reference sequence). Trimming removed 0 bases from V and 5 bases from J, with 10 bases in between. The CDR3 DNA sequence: TGTGCCAGCAGTTACTCGGGGCCTCTGGAGACCCAGTACTTC. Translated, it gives CASSYSGPLETQYF.

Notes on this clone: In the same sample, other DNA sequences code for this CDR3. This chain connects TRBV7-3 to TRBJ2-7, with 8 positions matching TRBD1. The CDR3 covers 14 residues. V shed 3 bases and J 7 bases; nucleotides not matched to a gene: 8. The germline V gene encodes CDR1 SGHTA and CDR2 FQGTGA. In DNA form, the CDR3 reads TGTGCCAGCAGCTTGGGACAGGCTCCCCATGAGCAGTACTTC. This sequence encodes CASSLGQAPHEQYF.

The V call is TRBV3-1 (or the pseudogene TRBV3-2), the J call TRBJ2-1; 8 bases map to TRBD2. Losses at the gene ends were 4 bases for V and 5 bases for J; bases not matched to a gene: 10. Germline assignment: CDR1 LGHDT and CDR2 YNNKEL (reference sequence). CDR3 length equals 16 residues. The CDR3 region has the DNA TGTGCCAGCAGCCCCGTGAGCGGGGGACTAAACAATGAGCAGTTCTTC. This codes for CASSPVSGGLNNEQFF.

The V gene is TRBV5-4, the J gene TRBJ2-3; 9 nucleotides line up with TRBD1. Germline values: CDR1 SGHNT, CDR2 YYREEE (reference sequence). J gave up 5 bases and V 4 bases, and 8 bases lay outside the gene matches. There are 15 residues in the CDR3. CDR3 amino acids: CASSLGQGYRDTQYF. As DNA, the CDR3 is TGTGCCAGCAGCCTGGGACAGGGATACAGAGATACGCAGTATTTT.

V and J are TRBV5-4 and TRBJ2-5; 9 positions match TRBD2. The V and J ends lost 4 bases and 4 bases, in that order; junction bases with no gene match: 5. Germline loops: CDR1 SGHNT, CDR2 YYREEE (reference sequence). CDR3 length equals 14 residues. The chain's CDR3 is CASSHPGLAETQYF. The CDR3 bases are TGTGCCAGCAGCCACCCGGGACTAGCAGAGACCCAGTACTTC.

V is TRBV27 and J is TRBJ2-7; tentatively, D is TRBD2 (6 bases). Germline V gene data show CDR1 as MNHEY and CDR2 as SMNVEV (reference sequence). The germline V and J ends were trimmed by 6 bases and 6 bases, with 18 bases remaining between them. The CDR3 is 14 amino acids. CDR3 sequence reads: CASSQNKTSAEQYF. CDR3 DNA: TGTGCCAGCAGCCAGAACAAGACTAGTGCCGAGCAGTACTTC.

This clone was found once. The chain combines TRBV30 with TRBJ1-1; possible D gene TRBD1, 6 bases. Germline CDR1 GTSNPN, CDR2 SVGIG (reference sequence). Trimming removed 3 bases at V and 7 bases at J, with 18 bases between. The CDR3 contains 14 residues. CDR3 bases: TGTGCCTGGAGACAAATCCCGGACAGTTTTGAAGCTTTCTTT. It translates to CAWRQIPDSFEAFF.

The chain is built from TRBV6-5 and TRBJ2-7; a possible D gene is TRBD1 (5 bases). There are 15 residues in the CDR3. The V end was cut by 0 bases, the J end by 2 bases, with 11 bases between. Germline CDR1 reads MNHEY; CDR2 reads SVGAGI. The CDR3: CASSYSSPGTYEQYF. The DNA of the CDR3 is TGTGCCAGCAGTTACTCGAGCCCAGGGACCTACGAGCAGTACTTC.

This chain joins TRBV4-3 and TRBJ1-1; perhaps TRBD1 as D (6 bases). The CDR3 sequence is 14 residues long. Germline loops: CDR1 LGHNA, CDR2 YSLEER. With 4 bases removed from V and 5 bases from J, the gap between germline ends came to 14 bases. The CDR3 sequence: CASSRNTGKTEAFF. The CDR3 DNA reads TGCGCCAGCAGCCGGAATACAGGGAAGACTGAAGCTTTCTTT.

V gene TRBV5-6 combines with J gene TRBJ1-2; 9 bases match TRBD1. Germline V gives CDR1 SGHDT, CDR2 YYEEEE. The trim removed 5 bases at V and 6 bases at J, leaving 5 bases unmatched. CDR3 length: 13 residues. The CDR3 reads CASRWGTGNGYTF. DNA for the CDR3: TGTGCCAGCAGATGGGGGACAGGGAATGGCTACACCTTC.

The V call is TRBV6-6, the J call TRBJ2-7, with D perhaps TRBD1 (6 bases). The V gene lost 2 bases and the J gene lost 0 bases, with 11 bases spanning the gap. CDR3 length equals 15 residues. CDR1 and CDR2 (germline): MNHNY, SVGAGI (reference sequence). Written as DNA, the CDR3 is TGTGCCAGCAGTTACGACGGGACATTCTCCTACGAGCAGTACTTC. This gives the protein CASSYDGTFSYEQYF.

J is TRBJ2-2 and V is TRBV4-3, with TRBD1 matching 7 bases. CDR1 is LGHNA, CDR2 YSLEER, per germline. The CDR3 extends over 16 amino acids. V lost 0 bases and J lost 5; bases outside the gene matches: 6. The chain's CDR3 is CASSQDGNRGTGELFF. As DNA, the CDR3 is TGCGCCAGCAGCCAAGATGGTAACAGGGGAACCGGGGAGCTGTTTTTT.

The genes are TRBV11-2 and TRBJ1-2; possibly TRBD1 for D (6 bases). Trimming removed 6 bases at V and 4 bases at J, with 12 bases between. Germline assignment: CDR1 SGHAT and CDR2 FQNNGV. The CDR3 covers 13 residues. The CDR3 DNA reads TGTGCCAGCAGTCAAGGCAGGGGCTATGGCTACACCTTC. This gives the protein CASSQGRGYGYTF.

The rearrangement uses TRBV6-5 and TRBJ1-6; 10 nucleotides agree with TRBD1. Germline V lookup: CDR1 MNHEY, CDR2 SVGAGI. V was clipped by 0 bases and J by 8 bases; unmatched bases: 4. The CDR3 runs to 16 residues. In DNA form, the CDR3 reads TGTGCCAGCAGTTACTCGACAGGGGGCTTATATTCACCCCTCCACTTT. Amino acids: CASSYSTGGLYSPLHF.

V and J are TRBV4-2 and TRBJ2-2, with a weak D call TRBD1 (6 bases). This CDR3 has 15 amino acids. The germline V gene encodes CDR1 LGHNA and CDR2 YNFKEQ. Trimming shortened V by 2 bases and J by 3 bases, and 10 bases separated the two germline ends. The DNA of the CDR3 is TGTGCCAGCAGCCAATACAGGGATTACACCGGGGAGCTGTTTTTT. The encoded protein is CASSQYRDYTGELFF.

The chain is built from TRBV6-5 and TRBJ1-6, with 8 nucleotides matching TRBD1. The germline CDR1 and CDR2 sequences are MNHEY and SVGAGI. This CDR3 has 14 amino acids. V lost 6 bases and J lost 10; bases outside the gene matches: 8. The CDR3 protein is CASRIGQGRSPLHF. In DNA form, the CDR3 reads TGTGCCAGCAGAATCGGACAGGGTAGATCACCCCTCCACTTT.

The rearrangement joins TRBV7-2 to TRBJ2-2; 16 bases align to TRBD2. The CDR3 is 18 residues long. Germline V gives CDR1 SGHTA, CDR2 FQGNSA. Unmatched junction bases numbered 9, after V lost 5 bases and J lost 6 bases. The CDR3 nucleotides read TGTGCCAGCAGCCCGGGACTAGCGGGGGGGCCGGGCGCCGGGGAGCTGTTTTTT. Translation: CASSPGLAGGPGAGELFF.

CDR3 residues: CASSERTGSTDTQYF. In DNA, the CDR3 is TGCGCCAGCAGTGAGCGGACAGGAAGCACAGATACGCAGTATTTT. The chain combines TRBV10-2 with TRBJ2-3; 7 bases line up with TRBD1. CDR1 and CDR2 from the germline V gene are WSHSY and SAAADI. The junction had 2 bases not matched to a gene; V was cut back by 2 bases and J by 0 bases. The CDR3 runs to 15 residues.

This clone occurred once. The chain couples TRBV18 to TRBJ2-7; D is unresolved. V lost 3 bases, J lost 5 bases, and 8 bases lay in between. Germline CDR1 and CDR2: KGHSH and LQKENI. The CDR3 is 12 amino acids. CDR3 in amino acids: CASSPERNEQYF. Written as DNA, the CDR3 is TGTGCCAGCTCACCTGAGAGAAACGAGCAGTACTTC. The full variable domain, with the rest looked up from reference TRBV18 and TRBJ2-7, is NAGVMQNPRHLVRRRGQEARLRCSPMKGHSHVYWYRQLPEEGLKFMVYLQKENIIDESGMPKERFSAEFPKEGPSILRIQQVVRGDSAAYFCASSPERNEQYFGPGTRLTVT.

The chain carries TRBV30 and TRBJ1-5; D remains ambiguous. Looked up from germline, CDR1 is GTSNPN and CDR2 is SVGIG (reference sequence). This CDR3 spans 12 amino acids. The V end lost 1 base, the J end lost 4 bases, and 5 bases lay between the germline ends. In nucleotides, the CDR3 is TGTGCCTGGAGTGAACATAATCAGCCCCAGCATTTT. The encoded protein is CAWSEHNQPQHF.

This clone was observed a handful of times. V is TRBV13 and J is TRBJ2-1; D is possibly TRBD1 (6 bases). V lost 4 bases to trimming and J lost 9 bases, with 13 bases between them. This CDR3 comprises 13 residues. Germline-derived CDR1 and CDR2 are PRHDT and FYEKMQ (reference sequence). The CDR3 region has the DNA TGTGCCAGCAGCTCGATACAGGGACGTGAGCAGTTCTTC. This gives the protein CASSSIQGREQFF.

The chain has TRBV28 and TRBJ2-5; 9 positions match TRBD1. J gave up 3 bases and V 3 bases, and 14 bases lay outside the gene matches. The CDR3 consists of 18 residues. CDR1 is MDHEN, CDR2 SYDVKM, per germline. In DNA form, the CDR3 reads TGTGCCAGCAGTTTTCCTCCGAAAACAGGGGGCCGGGAAGAGACCCAGTACTTC. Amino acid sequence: CASSFPPKTGGREETQYF.